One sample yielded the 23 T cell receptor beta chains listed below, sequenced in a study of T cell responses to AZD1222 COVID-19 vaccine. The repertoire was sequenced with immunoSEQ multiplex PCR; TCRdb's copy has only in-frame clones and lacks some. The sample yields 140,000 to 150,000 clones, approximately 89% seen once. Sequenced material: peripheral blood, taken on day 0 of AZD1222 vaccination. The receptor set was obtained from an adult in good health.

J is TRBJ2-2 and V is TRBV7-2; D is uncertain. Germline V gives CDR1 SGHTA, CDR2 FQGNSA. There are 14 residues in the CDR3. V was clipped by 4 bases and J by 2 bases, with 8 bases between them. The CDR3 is CASSSSLNTGELFF. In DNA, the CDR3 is TGTGCCAGCAGCTCCAGCCTTAACACCGGGGAGCTGTTTTTT.

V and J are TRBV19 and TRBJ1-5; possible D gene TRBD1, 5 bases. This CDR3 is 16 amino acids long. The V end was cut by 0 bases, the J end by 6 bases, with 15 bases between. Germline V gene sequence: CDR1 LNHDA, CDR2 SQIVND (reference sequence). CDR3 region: CASSIETGRGVQPQHF. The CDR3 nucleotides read TGTGCCAGTAGTATAGAAACAGGCCGGGGTGTTCAGCCCCAGCATTTT.

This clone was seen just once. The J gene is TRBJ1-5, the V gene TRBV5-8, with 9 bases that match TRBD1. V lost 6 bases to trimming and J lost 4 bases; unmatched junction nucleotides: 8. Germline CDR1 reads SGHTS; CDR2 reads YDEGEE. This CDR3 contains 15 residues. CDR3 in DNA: TGTGCCAGCAAAGACCGGGACAGGGCTAATCAGCCCCAGCATTTT. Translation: CASKDRDRANQPQHF.

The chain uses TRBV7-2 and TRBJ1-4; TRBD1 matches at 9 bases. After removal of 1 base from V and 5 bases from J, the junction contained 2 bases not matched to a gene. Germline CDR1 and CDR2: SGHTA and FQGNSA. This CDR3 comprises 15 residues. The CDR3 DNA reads TGTGCCAGCAGCTTAGGGGGGACAGGGAATGAAAAACTGTTTTTT. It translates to CASSLGGTGNEKLFF.

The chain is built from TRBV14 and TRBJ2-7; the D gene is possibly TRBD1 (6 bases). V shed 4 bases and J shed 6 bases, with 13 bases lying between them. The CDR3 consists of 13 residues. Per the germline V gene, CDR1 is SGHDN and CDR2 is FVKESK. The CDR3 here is CASSPDRLAEQYF. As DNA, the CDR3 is TGTGCCAGCAGCCCGGACAGATTGGCCGAGCAGTACTTC.

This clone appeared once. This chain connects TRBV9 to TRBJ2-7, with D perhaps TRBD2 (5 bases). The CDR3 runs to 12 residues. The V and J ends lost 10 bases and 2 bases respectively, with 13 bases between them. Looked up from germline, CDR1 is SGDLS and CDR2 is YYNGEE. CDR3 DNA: TGTGCCTCGGGAAAAGCCCCCTACGAGCAGTACTTC. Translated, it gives CASGKAPYEQYF.

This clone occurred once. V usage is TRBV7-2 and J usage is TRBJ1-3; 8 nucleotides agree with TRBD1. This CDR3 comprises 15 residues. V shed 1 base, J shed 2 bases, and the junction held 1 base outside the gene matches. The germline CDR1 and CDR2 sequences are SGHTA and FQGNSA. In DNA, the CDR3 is TGTGCCAGCAGCTTAGAGGGACAGGCTGGAAACACCATATATTTT. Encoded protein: CASSLEGQAGNTIYF. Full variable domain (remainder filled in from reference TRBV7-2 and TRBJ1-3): GAGVSQSPSNKVTEKGKDVELRCDPISGHTALYWYRQSLGQGLEFLIYFQGNSAPDKSGLPSDRFSAERTGGSVSTLTIQRTQQEDSAVYLCASSLEGQAGNTIYFGEGSWLTVV.

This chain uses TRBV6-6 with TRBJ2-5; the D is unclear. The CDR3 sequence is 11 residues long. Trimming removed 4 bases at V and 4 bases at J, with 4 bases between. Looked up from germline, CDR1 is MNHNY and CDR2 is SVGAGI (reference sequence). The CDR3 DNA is TGTGCCAGCAGTTCGGGAGAGACCCAGTACTTC. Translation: CASSSGETQYF.

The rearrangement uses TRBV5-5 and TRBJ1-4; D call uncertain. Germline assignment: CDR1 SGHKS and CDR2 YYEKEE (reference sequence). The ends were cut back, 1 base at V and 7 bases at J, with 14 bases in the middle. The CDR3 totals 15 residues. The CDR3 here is CASSLRGPFAEKLFF. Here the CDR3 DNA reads TGTGCCAGCAGCTTGCGAGGGCCCTTCGCTGAAAAACTGTTTTTT.

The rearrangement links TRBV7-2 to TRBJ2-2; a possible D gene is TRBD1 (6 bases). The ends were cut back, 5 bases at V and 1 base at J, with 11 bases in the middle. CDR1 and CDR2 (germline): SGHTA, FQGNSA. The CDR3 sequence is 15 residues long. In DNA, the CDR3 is TGTGCCAGCAGCACCCGGGACAAGAACACCGGGGAGCTGTTTTTT. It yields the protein CASSTRDKNTGELFF.

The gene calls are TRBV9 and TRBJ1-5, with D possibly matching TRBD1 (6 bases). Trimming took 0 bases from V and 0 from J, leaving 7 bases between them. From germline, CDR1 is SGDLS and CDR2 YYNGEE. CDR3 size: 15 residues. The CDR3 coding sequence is TGTGCCAGCAGCGTAGAGGGGGTTAGCAATCAGCCCCAGCATTTT. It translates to CASSVEGVSNQPQHF.

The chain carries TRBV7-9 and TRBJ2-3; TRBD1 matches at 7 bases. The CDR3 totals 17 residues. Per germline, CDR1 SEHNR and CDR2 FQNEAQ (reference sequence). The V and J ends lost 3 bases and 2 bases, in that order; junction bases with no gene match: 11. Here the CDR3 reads CASSLGLGGLATDTQYF. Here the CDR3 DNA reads TGTGCCAGCAGCTTGGGTTTAGGGGGCTTAGCCACAGATACGCAGTATTTT.

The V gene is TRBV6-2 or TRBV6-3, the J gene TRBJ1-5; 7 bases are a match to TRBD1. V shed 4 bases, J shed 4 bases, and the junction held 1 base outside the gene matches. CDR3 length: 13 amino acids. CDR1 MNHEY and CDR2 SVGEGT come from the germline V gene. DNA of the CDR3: TGTGCCAGCAGTTCGGACAGGAATCAGCCCCAGCATTTT. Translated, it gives CASSSDRNQPQHF.

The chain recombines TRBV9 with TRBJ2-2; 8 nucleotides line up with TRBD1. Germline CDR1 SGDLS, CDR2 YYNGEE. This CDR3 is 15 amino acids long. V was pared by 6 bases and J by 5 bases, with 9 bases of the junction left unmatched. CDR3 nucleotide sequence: TGTGCCAGCACCCGAGCCGGGACAGGAACCGGGGAGCTGTTTTTT. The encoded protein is CASTRAGTGTGELFF. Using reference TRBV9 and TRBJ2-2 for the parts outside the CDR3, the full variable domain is DSGVTQTPKHLITATGQRVTLRCSPRSGDLSVYWYQQSLDQGLQFLIQYYNGEERAKGNILERFSAQQFPDLHSELNLSSLELGDSALYFCASTRAGTGTGELFFGEGSRLTVL.

The CDR3 loop reads CASSLGQGRGYTF. CDR3 nucleotides: TGTGCCAGCAGCTTAGGACAGGGGAGAGGCTACACCTTC. The chain recombines TRBV7-9 with TRBJ1-2, with TRBD1 identical over 8 bases. The germline V gene encodes CDR1 SEHNR and CDR2 FQNEAQ (reference sequence). The CDR3 sequence is 13 residues long. J gave up 8 bases and V 1 base, and 3 bases lay outside the gene matches.

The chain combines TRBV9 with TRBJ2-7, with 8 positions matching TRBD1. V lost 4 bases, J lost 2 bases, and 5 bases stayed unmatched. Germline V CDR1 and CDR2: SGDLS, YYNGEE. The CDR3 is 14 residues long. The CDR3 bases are TGTGCCAGCAGCTCAAGGACAGGGACCTACGAGCAGTACTTC. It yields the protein CASSSRTGTYEQYF.

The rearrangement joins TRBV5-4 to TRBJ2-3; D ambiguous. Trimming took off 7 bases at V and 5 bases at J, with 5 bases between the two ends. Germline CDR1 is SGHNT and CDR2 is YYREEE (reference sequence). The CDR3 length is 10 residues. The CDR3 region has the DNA TGTGCCAGCGGCCAAGATACGCAGTATTTT. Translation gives CASGQDTQYF.

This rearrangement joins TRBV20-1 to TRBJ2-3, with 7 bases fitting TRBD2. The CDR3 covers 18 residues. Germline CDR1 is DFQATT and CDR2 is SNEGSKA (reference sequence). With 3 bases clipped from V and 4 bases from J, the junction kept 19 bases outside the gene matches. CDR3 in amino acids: CSASDVNGGSSGSDTQYF. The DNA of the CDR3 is TGCAGTGCTAGTGATGTTAACGGCGGGAGTTCAGGGTCAGATACGCAGTATTTT.

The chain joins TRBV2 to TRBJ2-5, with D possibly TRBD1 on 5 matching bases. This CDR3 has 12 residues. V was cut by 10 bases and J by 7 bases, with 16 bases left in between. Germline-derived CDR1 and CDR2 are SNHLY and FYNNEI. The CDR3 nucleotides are TGTGCCACAGACAGAACGCAGGGGACCCAGTACTTC. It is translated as CATDRTQGTQYF.

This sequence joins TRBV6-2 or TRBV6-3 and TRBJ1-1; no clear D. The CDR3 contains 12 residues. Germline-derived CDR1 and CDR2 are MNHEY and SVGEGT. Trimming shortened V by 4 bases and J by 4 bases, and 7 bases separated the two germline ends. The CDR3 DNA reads TGTGCCAGCAGTTGGGCCTTCACTGAAGCTTTCTTT. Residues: CASSWAFTEAFF.

The CDR3 reads CASSLSDGPEQYF. In nucleotides, the CDR3 is TGTGCCAGTAGTCTCTCGGATGGGCCCGAGCAGTACTTC. J is TRBJ2-7 and V is TRBV19; the D is unclear. The germline CDR1 and CDR2 sequences are LNHDA and SQIVND (reference sequence). The V and J ends lost 5 bases and 6 bases respectively, with 14 bases between them. The CDR3 covers 13 residues.

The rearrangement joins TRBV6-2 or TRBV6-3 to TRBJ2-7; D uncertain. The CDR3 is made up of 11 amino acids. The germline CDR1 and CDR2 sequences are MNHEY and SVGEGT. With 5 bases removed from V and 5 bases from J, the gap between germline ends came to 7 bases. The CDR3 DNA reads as TGTGCCAGCAGTAAGGCTAACGAGCAGTACTTC. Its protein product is CASSKANEQYF.

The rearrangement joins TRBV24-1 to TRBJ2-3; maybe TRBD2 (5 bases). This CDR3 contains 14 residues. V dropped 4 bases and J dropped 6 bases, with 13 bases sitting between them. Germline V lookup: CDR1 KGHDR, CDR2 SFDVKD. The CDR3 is CATSDRGPVDTQYF. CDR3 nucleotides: TGTGCCACCAGTGACCGGGGTCCCGTTGATACGCAGTATTTT.